One and the same sample provided the 27 T cell receptor beta chains below, sequenced in a study of CXCR3-negative and CXCR3-positive naive CD8 T cells. Via 5' RACE with UMI labels, TRB cDNA libraries were prepared. TCRdb reworked the 5' RACE reads into one entry per CDR3 protein, no DNA. The sample data list over 45,000 distinct CDR3 sequences. The sample was naive CXCR3- CD8+ T cells from blood. Indicated subset: CD45RO-CCR7+CD27+CD95- naive CD8+ T cells lacking CXCR3 (TNR3-). These TCRs come from a human donor in good health. Some clones in this sample may be carry-over from other donors' samples.

The rearrangement joins TRBV3-1 to TRBJ2-7. The CDR3 is 12 residues long. The germline gives CDR1 LGHDT, CDR2 YNNKEL (reference sequence). The CDR3 protein is CASSHVTYEQYF.

This chain links TRBV21-1 with TRBJ1-3; without DNA, the TCRdb call of TRBD1 cannot be checked. TRBV21-1 is classified as a pseudogene. This CDR3 has 16 residues. This CDR3 is CASSDFNRSSGNTIYF.

The V call is TRBV12-3 or TRBV12-4, the J call TRBJ2-4; no DNA is available, so the TRBD2 call from TCRdb remains unchecked. The length of the CDR3 is 16 residues. The CDR3 sequence is CASSFVPSGSFNIQYF.

The chain is built from TRBV7-3 and TRBJ2-7; the D call of TRBD2 rests on TCRdb alone, since no DNA is present to check it. The V gene's germline CDR1 is SGHTA and CDR2 FQGTGA. This CDR3 comprises 15 residues. CDR3 sequence: CASSLSPGRPSEQYF.

This chain joins TRBV9 and TRBJ1-1. CDR3 length equals 12 residues. Germline V gene sequence: CDR1 SGDLS, CDR2 YYNGEE. CDR3: CVSSPRGTEAFF.

The chain combines TRBV27 with TRBJ1-2; TCRdb names TRBD1, which stays unverified in the absence of DNA. This CDR3 has 12 amino acids. The germline CDR1 and CDR2 sequences are MNHEY and SMNVEV (reference sequence). CDR3 sequence reads: CASSSGHQPDTF.

The chain combines TRBV21-1 with TRBJ2-7; the D gene TCRdb calls, TRBD1, cannot be checked with no DNA. TRBV21-1 is flagged as a pseudogene. The length of the CDR3 is 15 residues. CDR3 sequence reads: CASSTQEGAVYEQYF.

The chain is built from TRBV28 and TRBJ2-1; absent DNA, TCRdb's TRBD1 call cannot be checked. This CDR3 is 13 amino acids long. Germline V lookup: CDR1 MDHEN, CDR2 SYDVKM. CDR3: CASSLSRVNEQFF.

The rearrangement joins TRBV6-5 to TRBJ2-2. Germline CDR1 reads MNHEY; CDR2 reads SVGAGI. The CDR3 runs to 15 residues. The CDR3 is CASSYSGHNTGELFF.

J is TRBJ2-1 and V is TRBV4-2; TCRdb lists TRBD1, though no DNA is available to test this call. The CDR3 extends over 14 amino acids. Germline assignment: CDR1 LGHNA and CDR2 YNFKEQ. CDR3 residues: CASSQDPGENEQFF.

The chain links TRBV7-9 to TRBJ2-2; absent DNA, TCRdb's TRBD2 call cannot be checked. The V gene's germline CDR1 is SEHNR and CDR2 FQNEAQ (reference sequence). This CDR3 region has 16 residues. This chain's CDR3 is CASSLEKAGPAGELFF.

The gene calls are TRBV5-1 and TRBJ2-1; the D call of TRBD2 rests on TCRdb alone, since no DNA is present to check it. This CDR3 is built from 15 residues. Germline values: CDR1 SGHRS, CDR2 YFSETQ. The CDR3 sequence: CASSVSGGPVDEQFF.

V usage is TRBV6-6 and J usage is TRBJ2-5; TCRdb's D gene call, TRBD1, goes unchecked for lack of DNA. This CDR3 is 15 amino acids long. Germline CDR1 and CDR2: MNHNY and SVGAGI (reference sequence). CDR3 protein: CASSYITGAPETQYF.

This chain uses TRBV5-1 with TRBJ2-1; TCRdb names TRBD1, which stays unverified in the absence of DNA. The CDR3 is 13 amino acids. The germline V gene has CDR1 SGHRS and CDR2 YFSETQ. CDR3 amino acids: CASSRTGGDEQFF. Variable domain in full (rest from reference TRBV5-1 and TRBJ2-1): KAGVTQTPRYLIKTRGQQVTLSCSPISGHRSVSWYQQTPGQGLQFLFEYFSETQRNKGNFPGRFSGRQFSNSRSEMNVSTLELGDSALYLCASSRTGGDEQFFGPGTRLTVL.

The chain links TRBV7-3 to TRBJ2-5; as DNA is missing, the TRBD1 call by TCRdb cannot be tested. The germline CDR1 and CDR2 sequences are SGHTA and FQGTGA. This CDR3 spans 14 amino acids. CDR3 residues: CASSLLGGAETQYF.

The chain employs TRBV21-1 and TRBJ2-5; absent DNA, TCRdb's TRBD1 call cannot be checked. TRBV21-1 is classified as a pseudogene. The CDR3 runs to 13 residues. The CDR3 is CASSRDRGETQYF.

This sequence joins TRBV15 and TRBJ2-3; there is no DNA to check the TCRdb D call of TRBD2. Germline values: CDR1 LNHNV, CDR2 YYDKDF (reference sequence). The CDR3 is 15 residues long. CDR3 region: CATSGEHTSTDTQYF.

J is TRBJ2-1 and V is TRBV6-5; TCRdb gives TRBD1 as the D gene, but with no DNA this cannot be confirmed. This CDR3 comprises 15 residues. Germline loops: CDR1 MNHEY, CDR2 SVGAGI. The CDR3 reads CASSPPGTVYNEQFF.

The rearrangement joins TRBV7-9 to TRBJ2-7. The CDR3 length is 12 residues. From germline, CDR1 is SEHNR and CDR2 FQNEAQ (reference sequence). CDR3 amino acids: CASSHLQPEQYF.

This sequence joins TRBV19 and TRBJ1-2; the TCRdb D gene call, TRBD1, has no DNA to confirm it. The CDR3 has 14 residues. Germline CDR1 reads LNHDA; CDR2 reads SQIVND (reference sequence). The CDR3 region is CASSSGYTYYGYTF.

The chain employs TRBV10-3 and TRBJ2-7; the D call from TCRdb, TRBD1, cannot be confirmed without DNA. CDR3 length: 15 amino acids. The germline CDR1 and CDR2 sequences are ENHRY and SYGVKD. The CDR3: CAISEPPGVAYEQYF.

This chain links TRBV27 with TRBJ2-5; TCRdb's assignment of TRBD1 cannot be checked, as there is no DNA. Germline lookup yields CDR1 MNHEY and CDR2 SMNVEV (reference sequence). This CDR3 has 13 amino acids. CDR3 in amino acids: CASSFGQKETQYF.

The chain carries TRBV20-1 and TRBJ2-7; TCRdb lists TRBD1, though no DNA is available to test this call. The CDR3 loop spans 13 amino acids. Germline-derived CDR1 and CDR2 are DFQATT and SNEGSKA (reference sequence). CDR3 amino acids: CSARGTRTYEQYF.

V is TRBV4-3 and J is TRBJ2-1; no DNA is available, so the TRBD2 call from TCRdb remains unchecked. CDR3 length: 15 amino acids. Germline CDR1 reads LGHNA; CDR2 reads YSLEER. The CDR3 sequence: CASSQGSGAANEQFF.

This chain connects TRBV6-2 or TRBV6-3 to TRBJ1-4; TCRdb's D gene call, TRBD1, goes unchecked for lack of DNA. The CDR3 has 15 residues. Germline CDR1 reads MNHEY; CDR2 reads SVGEGT. The CDR3: CASSADRRANEKLFF.

The rearrangement links TRBV12-3 or TRBV12-4 to TRBJ2-1; the D gene TCRdb calls, TRBD1, cannot be checked with no DNA. The CDR3 has 16 residues. CDR3: CASSSGQGSSSGEQFF.

The chain links TRBV7-3 to TRBJ2-7; TCRdb selects TRBD1, and the lack of DNA leaves this call unchecked. CDR1 is SGHTA and CDR2 is FQGTGA in the germline V gene. The CDR3 totals 15 residues. CDR3 loop: CASTLGTGDSYEQYF.